This T cell receptor beta chain was obtained from a study of cytomegalovirus exposure and HLA in healthy donors. Primers for the PCR totalled 60 Vbeta and 13 Jbeta. Assay: immunoSEQ multiplex PCR; the TCRdb copy retains only in-frame clones and omits some. The data hold fewer than 120,000 clones, with approximately 78% observed a single time. Sequencing input: PBMCs. The sequence was collected from a woman in her twenties or thirties in good health and CMV-seronegative.

This chain's CDR3 is CAISGQVNQPQHF. The CDR3 DNA is TGTGCCATCAGTGGACAAGTTAATCAGCCCCAGCATTTT. The chain is built from TRBV10-3 and TRBJ1-5; D gene uncertain. The CDR3 consists of 13 residues. Germline CDR1 ENHRY, CDR2 SYGVKD. Trimming removed 4 bases from V and 4 bases from J, with 8 bases in between.